This is a list of T cell receptor beta chains from one sample in a study of cytomegalovirus exposure and HLA in healthy donors. The method was immunoSEQ multiplex PCR; TCRdb's version includes in-frame clones alone and lacks a portion of them. The sample includes about 150,000 clones, approximately 94% seen only once; the top ten take approximately 1.8%. Sequencing was carried out using PBMCs. The source is a young man in good health and CMV-seropositive. CDR3s include the opening cysteine and the closing phenylalanine or tryptophan. The D gene is left open where the match is weak. Where a row states a size, it is once, few, many or the class of an expanded clone; other rows omit it.

CDR3aa: CASTAGASGNTIYF; CDR3nt: TGTGCCAGTACCGCGGGGGCCTCTGGAAACACCATATATTTT; v_gene: TRBV19; d_gene: NA; abundance: NA; j_gene: TRBJ1-3
CDR3aa: CASSIAGGPYNEQFF; CDR3nt: TGTGCCAGTAGTATAGCCGGAGGGCCCTACAATGAGCAGTTCTTC; v_gene: TRBV19; d_gene: NA; abundance: NA; j_gene: TRBJ2-1
CDR3aa: CASSLFGSPNYGYTF; CDR3nt: TGTGCCAGCAGTTTATTTGGCAGTCCAAACTATGGCTACACCTTC; v_gene: TRBV27; d_gene: NA; abundance: NA; j_gene: TRBJ1-2
CDR3aa: CASSFSGPSYEQYF; CDR3nt: TGTGCCAGCAGCTTTAGCGGGCCCTCCTACGAGCAGTACTTC; v_gene: TRBV7-8; d_gene: TRBD2; abundance: NA; j_gene: TRBJ2-7
CDR3aa: CASSHRELTEAFF; CDR3nt: TGTGCCAGCAGCCACAGAGAGCTCACTGAAGCTTTCTTT; v_gene: TRBV7-9; d_gene: NA; abundance: once; j_gene: TRBJ1-1
CDR3aa: CASSVEGGSNQPQHF; CDR3nt: TGTGCCAGCAGTGTGGAGGGAGGGAGCAATCAGCCCCAGCATTTT; v_gene: TRBV2; d_gene: NA; abundance: NA; j_gene: TRBJ1-5
CDR3aa: CAINEDGSSYEQYF; CDR3nt: TGTGCCATCAACGAGGACGGGAGCTCCTACGAGCAGTACTTC; v_gene: TRBV10-3; d_gene: NA; abundance: NA; j_gene: TRBJ2-7
CDR3aa: CATTQREFSSELFF; CDR3nt: TGCGCCACCACTCAGCGGGAGTTTAGCTCGGAGCTGTTTTTT; v_gene: TRBV23-1; d_gene: TRBD2; abundance: once; j_gene: TRBJ2-2
CDR3aa: CASSLNSGGEKLFF; CDR3nt: TGCGCCAGCAGCTTGAACTCCGGTGGTGAAAAACTGTTTTTT; v_gene: TRBV5-1; d_gene: NA; abundance: NA; j_gene: TRBJ1-4
CDR3aa: CASSYSKNTGELFF; CDR3nt: TGTGCCAGCAGTTACTCCAAGAACACCGGGGAGCTGTTTTTT; v_gene: TRBV6-6; d_gene: NA; abundance: NA; j_gene: TRBJ2-2
CDR3aa: CSVEAGDQAVLPYF; CDR3nt: TGCAGCGTTGAAGCAGGGGATCAGGCGGTACTACCGTATTTT; v_gene: TRBV29-1; d_gene: NA; abundance: NA; j_gene: TRBJ2-3
CDR3aa: CASSQDPGSTDTQYF; CDR3nt: TGCGCCAGCAGCCAAGATCCGGGTAGCACAGATACGCAGTATTTT; v_gene: TRBV4-1; d_gene: NA; abundance: NA; j_gene: TRBJ2-3
CDR3aa: CASSPEGILRTDTQYF; CDR3nt: TGTGCCAGCAGTCCCGAGGGTATTCTCAGGACAGATACGCAGTATTTT; v_gene: TRBV6-6; d_gene: NA; abundance: NA; j_gene: TRBJ2-3
CDR3aa: CASSRGQYQETQYF; CDR3nt: TGTGCCAGTAGTAGAGGACAGTACCAAGAGACCCAGTACTTC; v_gene: TRBV19; d_gene: NA; abundance: NA; j_gene: TRBJ2-5
CDR3aa: CASSVVAGAQSAYNEQFF; CDR3nt: TGTGCCAGCAGCGTAGTTGCGGGGGCACAGAGCGCCTACAATGAGCAGTTCTTC; v_gene: TRBV9; d_gene: NA; abundance: NA; j_gene: TRBJ2-1
CDR3aa: CASSRLGQGVRGEQYF; CDR3nt: TGTGCCAGCTCACGGTTAGGACAGGGGGTCCGAGGTGAGCAGTACTTC; v_gene: TRBV18; d_gene: TRBD1; abundance: NA; j_gene: TRBJ2-7
CDR3aa: CASSLLAGGFQETQYF; CDR3nt: TGTGCCAGCAGCTTGCTAGCGGGAGGGTTCCAAGAGACCCAGTACTTC; v_gene: TRBV5-6; d_gene: TRBD2; abundance: NA; j_gene: TRBJ2-5
CDR3aa: CASSRDSANTGELFF; CDR3nt: TGTGCCAGCAGCCGGGACAGCGCGAACACCGGGGAGCTGTTTTTT; v_gene: TRBV7-8; d_gene: TRBD1; abundance: once; j_gene: TRBJ2-2
CDR3aa: CASSEAYEQYF; CDR3nt: TGTGCCAGCAGTGAGGCCTACGAGCAGTACTTC; v_gene: TRBV6-5; d_gene: NA; abundance: NA; j_gene: TRBJ2-7
CDR3aa: CASSALAGGLLQETQYF; CDR3nt: TGTGCCAGCAGTGCTCTAGCGGGAGGCTTACTCCAAGAGACCCAGTACTTC; v_gene: TRBV2; d_gene: TRBD2; abundance: NA; j_gene: TRBJ2-5
CDR3aa: CASSQLRGKGSYEQYF; CDR3nt: TGTGCCAGCAGCCAACTCCGGGGGAAGGGAAGCTACGAGCAGTACTTC; v_gene: TRBV7-9; d_gene: NA; abundance: NA; j_gene: TRBJ2-7
CDR3aa: CASALLGATEAFF; CDR3nt: TGTGCTAGTGCTCTCTTAGGGGCAACTGAAGCTTTCTTT; v_gene: TRBV12-5; d_gene: NA; abundance: NA; j_gene: TRBJ1-1